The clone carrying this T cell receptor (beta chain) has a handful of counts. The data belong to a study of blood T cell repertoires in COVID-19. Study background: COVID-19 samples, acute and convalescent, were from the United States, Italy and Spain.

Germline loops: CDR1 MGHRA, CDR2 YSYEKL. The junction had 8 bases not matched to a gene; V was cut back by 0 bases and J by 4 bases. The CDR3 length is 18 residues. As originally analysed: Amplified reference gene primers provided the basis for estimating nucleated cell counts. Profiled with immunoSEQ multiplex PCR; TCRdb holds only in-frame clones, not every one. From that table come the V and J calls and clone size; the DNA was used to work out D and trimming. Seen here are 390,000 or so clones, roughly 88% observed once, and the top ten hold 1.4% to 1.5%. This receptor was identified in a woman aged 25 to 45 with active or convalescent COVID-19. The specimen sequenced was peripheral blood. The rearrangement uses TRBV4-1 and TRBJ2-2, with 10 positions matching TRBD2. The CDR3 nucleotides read TGCGCCAGCAGCCAAGATTTCCTAGCGGGAGCGGGCACCGGGGAGCTGTTTTTT. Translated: CASSQDFLAGAGTGELFF.